These 4 T cell receptor beta chains originate from one sample sequenced in a study of vaccination effects on CD4 cells after COVID-19. Assay: immunoSEQ multiplex PCR; the TCRdb copy retains only in-frame clones and omits some. The sample lists roughly 70,000 clones, 74% occurring once. With the ViraFEST assay, the study expanded antigen-specific CD4+ T cells using viral peptide pools, then sequenced them. Researchers isolated CD4+ T cells once 9 to 11 days of culture had elapsed. Participants each got two BNT162b2 or mRNA-1273 vaccine doses. No antigen has been identified for these receptors. Here the sequenced sample was CD4+ T cells from PBMCs cultured with HCoV-229E spike peptides, taken after COVID-19 vaccination. Receptor source: a human donor who received a COVID-19 vaccine.

This sequence joins TRBV2 and TRBJ2-5; D is perhaps TRBD1 (5 bases). V dropped 8 bases and J dropped 5 bases, with 15 bases sitting between them. This CDR3 contains 13 residues. CDR1 and CDR2 from the germline V gene are SNHLY and FYNNEI. CDR3 protein: CASDSGIGETQYF. DNA of the CDR3: TGTGCCAGCGACTCAGGGATTGGGGAGACCCAGTACTTC.

DNA of the CDR3: TGTGCCAGCAGCCGACTAGCGGGGTACAATGAGCAGTTCTTC. Translation gives CASSRLAGYNEQFF. The gene calls are TRBV11-1 and TRBJ2-1; 11 bases align to TRBD2. This CDR3 contains 14 residues. After removal of 5 bases from V and 4 bases from J, the junction contained 1 base not matched to a gene. Germline V CDR1 and CDR2: SGHAT, FQDESV (reference sequence).

The chain carries TRBV9 and TRBJ1-2; D is unresolved. In germline, CDR1 is SGDLS, CDR2 YYNGEE. This CDR3 comprises 15 residues. Trimming removed 3 bases at V and 6 bases at J, with 18 bases between. CDR3 DNA: TGTGCCAGCAGCGCCCTGAGGGCCGGTGGCGATGGCTACACCTTC. It translates to CASSALRAGGDGYTF.

The V call is TRBV29-1, the J call TRBJ2-3, with TRBD2 identical over 15 bases. Losses at the gene ends were 2 bases for V and 8 bases for J; bases not matched to a gene: 5. This CDR3 has 15 residues. Germline CDR1 and CDR2: SQVTM and ANQGSEA. CDR3 sequence (DNA): TGCAGCGTTGAAAGGGGACTAGCGGGGGGCGGTACGCAGTATTTT. It specifies CSVERGLAGGGTQYF.